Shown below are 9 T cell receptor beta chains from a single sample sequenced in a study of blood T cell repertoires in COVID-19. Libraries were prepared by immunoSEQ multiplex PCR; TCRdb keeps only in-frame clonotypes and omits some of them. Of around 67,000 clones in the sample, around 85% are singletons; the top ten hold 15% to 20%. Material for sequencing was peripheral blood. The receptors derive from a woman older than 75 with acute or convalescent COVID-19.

The CDR3 loop reads CASSLNGREYEQFF. CDR3 nucleotide sequence: TGTGCCAGCAGTTTGAACGGGAGAGAGTATGAGCAGTTCTTC. The rearrangement uses TRBV28 and TRBJ2-1; D perhaps matches TRBD2 (6 bases). Trimming cost V 3 bases and J 8 bases, with 14 bases left between them. Germline CDR1 is MDHEN and CDR2 is SYDVKM. The CDR3 totals 14 residues.

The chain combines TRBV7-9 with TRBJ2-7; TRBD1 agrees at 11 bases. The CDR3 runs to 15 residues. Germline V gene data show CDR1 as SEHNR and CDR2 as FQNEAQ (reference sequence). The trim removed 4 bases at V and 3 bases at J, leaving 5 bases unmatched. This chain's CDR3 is CASSSGTGGFYEQYF. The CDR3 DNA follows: TGTGCCAGCAGCTCCGGGACAGGGGGGTTCTACGAGCAGTACTTC.

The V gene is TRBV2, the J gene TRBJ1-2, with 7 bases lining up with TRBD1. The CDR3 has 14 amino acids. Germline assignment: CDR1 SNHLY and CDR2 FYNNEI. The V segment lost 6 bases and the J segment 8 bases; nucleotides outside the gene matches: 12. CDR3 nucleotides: TGTGCCAGCAGGATGGGCCAGGGGGAAAGCGGCTACACCTTC. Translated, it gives CASRMGQGESGYTF.

CDR3 sequence (DNA): TGCGCCAGCAGCTTGTTGGTTGGGGGGGCATACGAAGCTTTCTTT. Translating gives CASSLLVGGAYEAFF. The rearrangement links TRBV5-1 to TRBJ1-1; TRBD1 might be the D (6 bases). Germline lookup yields CDR1 SGHRS and CDR2 YFSETQ. The ends were cut back, 1 base at V and 8 bases at J, with 18 bases in the middle. This CDR3 has 15 amino acids.

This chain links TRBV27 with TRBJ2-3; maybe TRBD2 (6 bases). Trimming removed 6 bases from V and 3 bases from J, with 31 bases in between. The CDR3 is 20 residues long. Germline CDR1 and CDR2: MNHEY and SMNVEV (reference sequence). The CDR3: CASSPRGLAPATMGTDTQYF. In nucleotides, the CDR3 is TGTGCCAGCAGCCCGCGGGGCCTAGCGCCGGCTACCATGGGGACAGATACGCAGTATTTT.

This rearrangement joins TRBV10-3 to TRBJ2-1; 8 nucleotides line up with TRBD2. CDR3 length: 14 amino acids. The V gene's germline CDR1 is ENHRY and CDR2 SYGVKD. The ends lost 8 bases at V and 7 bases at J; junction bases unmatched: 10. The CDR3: CAIRTGTRSNEQFF. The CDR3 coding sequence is TGTGCCATCCGAACGGGGACTAGATCGAATGAGCAGTTCTTC.

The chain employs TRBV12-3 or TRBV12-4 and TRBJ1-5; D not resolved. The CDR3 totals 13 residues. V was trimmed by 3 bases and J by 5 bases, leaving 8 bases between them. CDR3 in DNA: TGTGCCAGCAGTTTTAACAGAGATCAGCCCCAGCATTTT. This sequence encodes CASSFNRDQPQHF.

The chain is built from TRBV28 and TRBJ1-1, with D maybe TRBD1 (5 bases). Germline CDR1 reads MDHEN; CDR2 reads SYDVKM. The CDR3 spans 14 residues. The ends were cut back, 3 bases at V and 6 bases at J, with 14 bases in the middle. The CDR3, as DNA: TGTGCCAGCAGTTTCATAGGGGAAAGGGCTGAAGCTTTCTTT. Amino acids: CASSFIGERAEAFF.

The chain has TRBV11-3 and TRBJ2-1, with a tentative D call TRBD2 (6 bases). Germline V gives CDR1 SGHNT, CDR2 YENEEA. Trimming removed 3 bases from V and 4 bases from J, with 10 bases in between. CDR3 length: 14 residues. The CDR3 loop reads CASSFSGGYNEQFF. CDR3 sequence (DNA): TGTGCCAGCAGCTTTTCCGGGGGTTACAATGAGCAGTTCTTC.